This is a list of T cell receptor beta chains from one sample in a study of blood T cell repertoires in COVID-19. Measured with immunoSEQ multiplex PCR; TCRdb has only the in-frame clones, and not every one. The sample contains about 47,000 clones, about 81% of which appear only once. Sequences were obtained from peripheral blood. Every receptor here comes from a man aged 45-60 years with acute or convalescent COVID-19. CDR3s include the opening cysteine and the closing phenylalanine or tryptophan. The D gene is left open where the match is weak. Clone sizes are given selectively: once, few, many, or a class where the clone is expanded.

clone size: NA
V gene: TRBV7-3
D gene: TRBD2
J gene: TRBJ2-1
CDR3 DNA: TGTGCCAGCAGTTCTAGCGGGGATCATTCCTACAATGAGCAGTTCTTC
CDR3 protein: CASSSSGDHSYNEQFF

clone size: NA
V gene: TRBV7-8
D gene: NA
J gene: TRBJ2-5
CDR3 DNA: TGTGCCAGCAGCTTCTCGGCCTGGAGGGAGACCCAGTACTTC
CDR3 protein: CASSFSAWRETQYF

clone size: NA
V gene: TRBV7-9
D gene: NA
J gene: TRBJ2-7
CDR3 DNA: TGTGCCAGCAGCTCCCTCCCTAGGAGGGATCCTTACGAGCAGTACTTC
CDR3 protein: CASSSLPRRDPYEQYF

clone size: NA
V gene: TRBV6-2/TRBV6-3
D gene: TRBD1
J gene: TRBJ2-7
CDR3 DNA: TGTGCCAGCAGTTACTCAGGGGGCAGGGCTAAGGAGCAGTACTTC
CDR3 protein: CASSYSGGRAKEQYF

clone size: once
V gene: TRBV7-8
D gene: TRBD1
J gene: TRBJ2-3
CDR3 DNA: TGTGCCAGCAGCTTACGCAGGGGGTCCACAGATACGCAGTATTTT
CDR3 protein: CASSLRRGSTDTQYF

clone size: NA
V gene: TRBV28
D gene: TRBD1
J gene: TRBJ2-7
CDR3 DNA: TGTGCCAGCAGTCCTCTAGACAGGGCCCACGAGCAGTACTTC
CDR3 protein: CASSPLDRAHEQYF

clone size: NA
V gene: TRBV28
D gene: TRBD2
J gene: TRBJ2-1
CDR3 DNA: TGTGCCAGCAGTAGGGGAGGGTGGGGACCCTCCTACAATGAGCAGTTCTTC
CDR3 protein: CASSRGGWGPSYNEQFF

clone size: NA
V gene: TRBV29-1
D gene: TRBD1
J gene: TRBJ2-7
CDR3 DNA: TGCAGCGTCGGACAGGGGGGGCTCTACGAGCAGTACTTC
CDR3 protein: CSVGQGGLYEQYF

clone size: NA
V gene: TRBV28
D gene: TRBD1
J gene: TRBJ1-5
CDR3 DNA: TGTGCCAGCAGCGACAGGGGTAGGCAGCCCCAGCATTTT
CDR3 protein: CASSDRGRQPQHF

clone size: NA
V gene: TRBV9
D gene: NA
J gene: TRBJ1-4
CDR3 DNA: TGTGCCAGCAGCGTTCTAGGGGGAACTAATGAAAAACTGTTTTTT
CDR3 protein: CASSVLGGTNEKLFF

clone size: NA
V gene: TRBV5-6
D gene: TRBD2
J gene: TRBJ2-5
CDR3 DNA: TGTGCCAGCAGCGTAGGGTTAGCGGGGTACCAAGAGACCCAGTACTTC
CDR3 protein: CASSVGLAGYQETQYF

clone size: NA
V gene: TRBV6-5
D gene: NA
J gene: TRBJ2-1
CDR3 DNA: TGTGCCAGCAGTTCAGTCATAACGGGGAATGAGCAGTTCTTC
CDR3 protein: CASSSVITGNEQFF

clone size: NA
V gene: TRBV5-1
D gene: NA
J gene: TRBJ1-1
CDR3 DNA: TGCGCCAGCAGCTTGGGGAGGGGCTACACTGAAGCTTTCTTT
CDR3 protein: CASSLGRGYTEAFF

clone size: NA
V gene: TRBV12-5
D gene: TRBD2
J gene: TRBJ2-2
CDR3 DNA: TGTGCTAGTGGTTTTAGCGGGGGGAACACCGGGGAGCTGTTTTTT
CDR3 protein: CASGFSGGNTGELFF

clone size: NA
V gene: TRBV20-1
D gene: TRBD1
J gene: TRBJ2-7
CDR3 DNA: TGCAGTGCTAGTGCCGGGACAGGGGTTTTCGGAGAGCAGTACTTC
CDR3 protein: CSASAGTGVFGEQYF

clone size: NA
V gene: TRBV24-1
D gene: TRBD1
J gene: TRBJ2-5
CDR3 DNA: TGTGCCACCAGTGATTCGAACAGGGGCCGTGACCAAGAGACCCAGTACTTC
CDR3 protein: CATSDSNRGRDQETQYF

clone size: NA
V gene: TRBV5-1
D gene: TRBD2
J gene: TRBJ2-1
CDR3 DNA: TGCGCCAGCAGCTTGGTCGGGGGGACCTACAATGAGCAGTTCTTC
CDR3 protein: CASSLVGGTYNEQFF

clone size: many
V gene: TRBV21-1
D gene: NA
J gene: TRBJ2-3
CDR3 DNA: TGTGCCAGCAGCAAAGCCCCGCTAGCGGGGGCCGTCAATAGCACAGATACGCAGTATTTT
CDR3 protein: CASSKAPLAGAVNSTDTQYF

clone size: once
V gene: TRBV27
D gene: NA
J gene: TRBJ2-3
CDR3 DNA: TGTGCCAGCAGTTCCAGGGGTAGCACAGATACGCAGTATTTT
CDR3 protein: CASSSRGSTDTQYF

clone size: NA
V gene: TRBV3-1/TRBV3-2
D gene: NA
J gene: TRBJ1-5
CDR3 DNA: TGTGCCAGCAGCCAAGGAAGAGGGCTCGGTCAGCCCCAGCATTTT
CDR3 protein: CASSQGRGLGQPQHF

clone size: NA
V gene: TRBV4-1
D gene: TRBD2
J gene: TRBJ2-1
CDR3 DNA: TGCGCCAGCAGCCAACTCCCGGGACTAGCAACGGACAATGAGCAGTTCTTC
CDR3 protein: CASSQLPGLATDNEQFF

clone size: NA
V gene: TRBV7-8
D gene: NA
J gene: TRBJ1-4
CDR3 DNA: TGTGCCAGCAGCTTTGGGAGCTTTAATGAAAAACTGTTTTTT
CDR3 protein: CASSFGSFNEKLFF

clone size: once
V gene: TRBV4-2
D gene: TRBD1
J gene: TRBJ2-7
CDR3 DNA: TGTGCCAGCGGCGGGACAGGGCCCTACGAGCAGTACTTC
CDR3 protein: CASGGTGPYEQYF

clone size: NA
V gene: TRBV2
D gene: NA
J gene: TRBJ1-2
CDR3 DNA: TGTGCCTGGGCGGGGGAGTTCGGCTATGGCTACACCTTC
CDR3 protein: CAWAGEFGYGYTF

clone size: few
V gene: TRBV19
D gene: NA
J gene: TRBJ2-7
CDR3 DNA: TGTGCCGGTCCCTATAGCAGGACAAACGAGCAGTACTTC
CDR3 protein: CAGPYSRTNEQYF

clone size: NA
V gene: TRBV4-1
D gene: NA
J gene: TRBJ1-1
CDR3 DNA: TGCGCCAGCAGCCAAGCCGGGGAAGGGATGAACACTGAAGCTTTCTTT
CDR3 protein: CASSQAGEGMNTEAFF

clone size: NA
V gene: TRBV28
D gene: TRBD1
J gene: TRBJ2-5
CDR3 DNA: TGTGCCAGCAGTGGGGACAGACAAGAGACCCAGTACTTC
CDR3 protein: CASSGDRQETQYF

clone size: NA
V gene: TRBV28
D gene: TRBD1
J gene: TRBJ2-3
CDR3 DNA: TGTGCCAGCAGTTTCTTCGGGACAGGCGCCTATACGCAGTATTTT
CDR3 protein: CASSFFGTGAYTQYF

clone size: NA
V gene: TRBV7-8
D gene: TRBD1
J gene: TRBJ1-2
CDR3 DNA: TGTGCCAGCAGCCTCCGAGACAGGGGCTCCATTGGCTATGGCTACACCTTC
CDR3 protein: CASSLRDRGSIGYGYTF

clone size: NA
V gene: TRBV5-1
D gene: NA
J gene: TRBJ2-3
CDR3 DNA: TGCGCCAGCAGCTTGGAGGGCCGGGAAGGCACAGATACGCAGTATTTT
CDR3 protein: CASSLEGREGTDTQYF

clone size: NA
V gene: TRBV7-3
D gene: NA
J gene: TRBJ1-2
CDR3 DNA: TGTGCCAGCAGCTCGACAGGTCGATATGGCTACACCTTC
CDR3 protein: CASSSTGRYGYTF

clone size: NA
V gene: TRBV7-9
D gene: TRBD1
J gene: TRBJ2-7
CDR3 DNA: TGTGCCAGCAGCTTAGAAGGACAGGTGGGCCCCTACGAGCAGTACTTC
CDR3 protein: CASSLEGQVGPYEQYF

clone size: NA
V gene: TRBV7-8
D gene: TRBD1
J gene: TRBJ1-5
CDR3 DNA: TGTGCCAGCAGCGGACAGGTCCCGGGGCCCCAGCATTTT
CDR3 protein: CASSGQVPGPQHF

clone size: NA
V gene: TRBV9
D gene: TRBD1
J gene: TRBJ1-5
CDR3 DNA: TGTGCCAGCAGCAAAGGTACAGGGGCCGGAAGCAATCAGCCCCAGCATTTT
CDR3 protein: CASSKGTGAGSNQPQHF

clone size: NA
V gene: TRBV5-6
D gene: NA
J gene: TRBJ1-4
CDR3 DNA: TGTGCCAGCAGCTTTTTTCGTGATGAAAAACTGTTTTTT
CDR3 protein: CASSFFRDEKLFF

clone size: NA
V gene: TRBV28
D gene: NA
J gene: TRBJ1-2
CDR3 DNA: TGTGCCAGCAACCCCGAGCCGGGTTACTATGGCTACACCTTC
CDR3 protein: CASNPEPGYYGYTF